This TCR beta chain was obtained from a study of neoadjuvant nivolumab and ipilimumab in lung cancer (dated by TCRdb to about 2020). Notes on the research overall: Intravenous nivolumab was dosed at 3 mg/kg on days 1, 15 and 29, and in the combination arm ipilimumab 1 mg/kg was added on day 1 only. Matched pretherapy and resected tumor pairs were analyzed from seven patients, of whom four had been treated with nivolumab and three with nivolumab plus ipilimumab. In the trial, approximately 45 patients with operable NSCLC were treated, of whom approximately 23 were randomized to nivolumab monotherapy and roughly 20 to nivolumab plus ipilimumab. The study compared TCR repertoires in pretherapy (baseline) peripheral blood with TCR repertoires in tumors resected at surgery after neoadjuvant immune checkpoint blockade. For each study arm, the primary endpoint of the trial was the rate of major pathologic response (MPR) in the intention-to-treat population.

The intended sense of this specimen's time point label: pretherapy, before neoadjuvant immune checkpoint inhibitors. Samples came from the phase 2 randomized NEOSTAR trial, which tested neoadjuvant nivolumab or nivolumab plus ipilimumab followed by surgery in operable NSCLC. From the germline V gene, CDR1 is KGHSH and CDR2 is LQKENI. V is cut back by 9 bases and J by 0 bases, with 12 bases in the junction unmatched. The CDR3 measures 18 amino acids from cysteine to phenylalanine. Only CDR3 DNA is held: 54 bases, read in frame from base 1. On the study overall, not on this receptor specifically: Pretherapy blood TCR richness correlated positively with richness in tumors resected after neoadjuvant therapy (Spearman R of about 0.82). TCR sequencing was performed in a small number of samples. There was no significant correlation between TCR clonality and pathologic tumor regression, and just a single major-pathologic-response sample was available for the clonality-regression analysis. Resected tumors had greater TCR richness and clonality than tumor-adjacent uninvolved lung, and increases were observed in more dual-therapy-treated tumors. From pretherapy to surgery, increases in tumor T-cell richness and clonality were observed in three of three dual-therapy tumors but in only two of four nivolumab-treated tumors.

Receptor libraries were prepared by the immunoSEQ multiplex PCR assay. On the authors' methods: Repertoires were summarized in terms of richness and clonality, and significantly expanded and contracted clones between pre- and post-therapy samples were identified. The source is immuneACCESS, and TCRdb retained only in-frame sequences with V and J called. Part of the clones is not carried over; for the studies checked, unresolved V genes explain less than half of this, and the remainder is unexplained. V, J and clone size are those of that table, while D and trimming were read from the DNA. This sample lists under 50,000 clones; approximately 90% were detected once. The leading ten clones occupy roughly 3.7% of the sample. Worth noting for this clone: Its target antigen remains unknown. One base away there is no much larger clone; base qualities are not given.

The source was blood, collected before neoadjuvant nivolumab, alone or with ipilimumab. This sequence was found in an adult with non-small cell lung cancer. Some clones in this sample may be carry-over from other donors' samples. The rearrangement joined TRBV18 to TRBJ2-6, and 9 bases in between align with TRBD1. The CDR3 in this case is CASRPFGTGNSGANVLTF. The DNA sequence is TGTGCCAGTCGCCCCTTCGGGACAGGGAACTCTGGGGCCAACGTCCTGACTTTC.